What follows is one T cell receptor (beta chain) and its context. Its specificity is unknown. Germline V CDR1 and CDR2: SNHLY, FYNNEI. The CDR3 loop spans 16 amino acids. This record belongs to a study of post-analysis software for immune sequencing data. Study-level results: Among 4 or 5 TRBV segments more frequent in patients than controls were TRBV5-6, TRBV5-1 and TRBV20-1. Diversity measured as normalized Chao1 was significantly lower in multiple sclerosis patients than in controls. Clustering by F measure revealed strong co-clustering among samples prepared together in one batch.

Included in the TCR beta cDNA libraries were unique molecular identifiers. Between roughly 1 and 10 million T cells gave rise to some 450,000 cDNA molecules. MiXCR, applied by TCRdb to the PCR reads, yields one record per CDR3 protein. The sample lists about 810,000 distinct CDR3 sequences, approximately 50% occurring once. This rearrangement joins TRBV2 to TRBJ2-5; a possible D gene is TRBD1 (6 bases). The end of the DNA is better explained by TRBJ2-7, so the J call may be wrong. The sample consisted of blood. The TCR comes from a girl aged 10 to 17 with multiple sclerosis. The CDR3 spells CASMGPQWGLGYEQYF. CDR3 bases: TGTGCCAGCATGGGGCCCCAATGGGGGCTAGGGTACGAGCAGTACTTC.